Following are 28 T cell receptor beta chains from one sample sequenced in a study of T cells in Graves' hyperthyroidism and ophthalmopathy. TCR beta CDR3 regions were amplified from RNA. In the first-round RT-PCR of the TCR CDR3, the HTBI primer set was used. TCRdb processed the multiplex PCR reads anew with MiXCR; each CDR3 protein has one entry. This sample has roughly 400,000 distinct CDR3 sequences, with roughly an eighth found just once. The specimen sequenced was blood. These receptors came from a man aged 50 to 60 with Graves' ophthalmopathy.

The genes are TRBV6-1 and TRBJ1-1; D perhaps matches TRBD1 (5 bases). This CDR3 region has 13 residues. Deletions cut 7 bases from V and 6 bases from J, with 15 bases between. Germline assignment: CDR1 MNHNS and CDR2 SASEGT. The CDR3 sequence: CASNWGGSSEAFF. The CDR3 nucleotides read TGTGCCAGCAATTGGGGGGGATCTTCTGAAGCTTTCTTT.

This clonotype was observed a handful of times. The CDR3, as DNA: TGCGCCAGCAGCTCTAGGGGCGGTCCCTCCTACGAGCAGTACTTC. It encodes CASSSRGGPSYEQYF. The J gene is TRBJ2-7, the V gene TRBV5-1; tentative D call: TRBD1 (5 bases). This CDR3 comprises 15 residues. Per germline, CDR1 SGHRS and CDR2 YFSETQ. The V end lost 3 bases, the J end lost 0 bases, and 13 bases lay between the germline ends. The complete variable domain, with remaining parts taken from reference TRBV5-1 and TRBJ2-7, reads KAGVTQTPRYLIKTRGQQVTLSCSPISGHRSVSWYQQTPGQGLQFLFEYFSETQRNKGNFPGRFSGRQFSNSRSEMNVSTLELGDSALYLCASSSRGGPSYEQYFGPGTRLTVT.

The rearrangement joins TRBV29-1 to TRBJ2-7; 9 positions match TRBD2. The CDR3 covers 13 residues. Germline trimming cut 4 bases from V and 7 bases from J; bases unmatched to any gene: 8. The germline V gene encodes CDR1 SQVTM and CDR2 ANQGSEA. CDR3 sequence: CSVGGRATEEQYF. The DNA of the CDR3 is TGCAGCGTTGGCGGGAGGGCAACGGAGGAGCAGTACTTC.

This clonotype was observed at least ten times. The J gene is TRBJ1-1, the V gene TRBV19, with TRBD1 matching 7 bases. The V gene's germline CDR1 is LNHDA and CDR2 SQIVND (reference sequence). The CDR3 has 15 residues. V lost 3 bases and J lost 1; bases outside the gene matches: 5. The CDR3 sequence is CASSMRDRENTEAFF. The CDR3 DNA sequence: TGTGCCAGTAGTATGCGTGACAGGGAGAACACTGAAGCTTTCTTT. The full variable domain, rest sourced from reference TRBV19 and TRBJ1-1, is DGGITQSPKYLFRKEGQNVTLSCEQNLNHDAMYWYRQDPGQGLRLIYYSQIVNDFQKGDIAEGYSVSREKKESFPLTVTSAQKNPTAFYLCASSMRDRENTEAFFGQGTRLTVV.

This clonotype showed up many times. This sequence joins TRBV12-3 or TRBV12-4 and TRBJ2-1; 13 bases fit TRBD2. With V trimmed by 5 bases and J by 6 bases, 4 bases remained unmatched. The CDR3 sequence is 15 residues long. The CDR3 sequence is CASSTGLAGLNEQFF. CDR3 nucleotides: TGTGCCAGCAGTACGGGACTAGCGGGACTCAATGAGCAGTTCTTC.

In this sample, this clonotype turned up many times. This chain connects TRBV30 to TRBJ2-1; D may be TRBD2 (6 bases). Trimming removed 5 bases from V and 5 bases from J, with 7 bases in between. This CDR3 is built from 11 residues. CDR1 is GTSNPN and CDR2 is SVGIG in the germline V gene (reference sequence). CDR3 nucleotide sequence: TGTGCCTGGCTAGCGAACAATGAGCAGTTCTTC. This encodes CAWLANNEQFF.

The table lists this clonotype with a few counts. The CDR3 nucleotides read TGTGCCAGCAGCTTAGGGACAGTTACTTCCGGAAACACCATATATTTT. Translated, it gives CASSLGTVTSGNTIYF. This chain connects TRBV11-2 to TRBJ1-3, with D possibly being TRBD1 (6 bases). V lost 1 base and J lost 4, with 14 bases in between. Germline loops: CDR1 SGHAT, CDR2 FQNNGV. This CDR3 spans 16 amino acids.

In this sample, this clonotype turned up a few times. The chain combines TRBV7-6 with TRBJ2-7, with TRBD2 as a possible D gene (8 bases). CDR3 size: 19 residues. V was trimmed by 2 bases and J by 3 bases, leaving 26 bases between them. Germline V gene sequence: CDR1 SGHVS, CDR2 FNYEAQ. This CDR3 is CASSLKGAGGHFIGYEQYF. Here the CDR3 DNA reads TGTGCCAGCAGCTTAAAGGGGGCGGGAGGTCATTTCATTGGCTACGAGCAGTACTTC.

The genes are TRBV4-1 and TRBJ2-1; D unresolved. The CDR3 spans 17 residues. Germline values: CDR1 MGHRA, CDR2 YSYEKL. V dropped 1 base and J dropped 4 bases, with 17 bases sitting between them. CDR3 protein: CASSQGKERTLYNEQFF. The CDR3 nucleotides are TGCGCCAGCAGCCAAGGAAAAGAACGCACGTTGTACAATGAGCAGTTCTTC.

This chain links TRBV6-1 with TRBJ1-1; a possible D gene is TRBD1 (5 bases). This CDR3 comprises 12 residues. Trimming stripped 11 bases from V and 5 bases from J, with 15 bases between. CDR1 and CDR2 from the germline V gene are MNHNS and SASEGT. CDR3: CASGTGITEAFF. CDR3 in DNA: TGTGCCTCCGGGACCGGGATTACTGAAGCTTTCTTT.

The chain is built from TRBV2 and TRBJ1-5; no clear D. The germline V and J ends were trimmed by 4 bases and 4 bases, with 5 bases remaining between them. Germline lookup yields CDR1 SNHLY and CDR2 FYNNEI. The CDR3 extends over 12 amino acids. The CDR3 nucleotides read TGTGCCAGCAGTGTGGGAAATCAGCCCCAGCATTTT. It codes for CASSVGNQPQHF.

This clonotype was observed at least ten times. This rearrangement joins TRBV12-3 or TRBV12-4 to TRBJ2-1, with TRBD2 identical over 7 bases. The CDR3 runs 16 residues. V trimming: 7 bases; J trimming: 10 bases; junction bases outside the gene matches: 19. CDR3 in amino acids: CASIRGFGTTKLEQFF. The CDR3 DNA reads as TGTGCCAGCATTAGGGGTTTTGGGACTACCAAATTGGAGCAGTTCTTC.

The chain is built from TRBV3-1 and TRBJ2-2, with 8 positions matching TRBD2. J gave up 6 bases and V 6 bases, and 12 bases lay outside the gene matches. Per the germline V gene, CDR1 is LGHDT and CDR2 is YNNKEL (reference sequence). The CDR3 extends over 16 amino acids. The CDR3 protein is CASSIILAELAGELFF. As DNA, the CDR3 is TGTGCCAGCAGTATCATACTAGCGGAGTTAGCCGGGGAGCTGTTTTTT.

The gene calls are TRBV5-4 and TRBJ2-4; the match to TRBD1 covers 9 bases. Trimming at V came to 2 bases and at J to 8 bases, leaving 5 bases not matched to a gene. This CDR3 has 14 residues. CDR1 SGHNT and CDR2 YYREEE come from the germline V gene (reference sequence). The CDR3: CASSFRTGADIQYF. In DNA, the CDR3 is TGTGCCAGCAGCTTCAGGACAGGGGCGGACATTCAGTACTTC.

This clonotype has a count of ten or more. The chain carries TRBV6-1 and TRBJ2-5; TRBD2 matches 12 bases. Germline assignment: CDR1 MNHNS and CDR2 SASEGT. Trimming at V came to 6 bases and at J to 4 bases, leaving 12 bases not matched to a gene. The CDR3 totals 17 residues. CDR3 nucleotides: TGTGCCAGCAGCCTAGCGGGAGGGCCGAACAGGGGAGAGACCCAGTACTTC. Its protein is CASSLAGGPNRGETQYF.

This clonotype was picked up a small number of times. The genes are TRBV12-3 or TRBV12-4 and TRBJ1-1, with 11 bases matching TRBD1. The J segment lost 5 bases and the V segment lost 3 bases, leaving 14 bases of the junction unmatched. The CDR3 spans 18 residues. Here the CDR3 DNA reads TGTGCCAGCAGTTTTGGCCCGGGACAGGGGGTGATTAGGACTGAAGCTTTCTTT. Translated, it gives CASSFGPGQGVIRTEAFF.

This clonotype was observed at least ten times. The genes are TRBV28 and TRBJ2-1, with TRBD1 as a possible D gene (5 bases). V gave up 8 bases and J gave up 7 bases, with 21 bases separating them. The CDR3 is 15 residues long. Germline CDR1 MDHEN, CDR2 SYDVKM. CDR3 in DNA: TGTGCCAGCGGTGCTAGTAGGGGAATAAGAAATGAGCAGTTCTTC. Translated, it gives CASGASRGIRNEQFF.

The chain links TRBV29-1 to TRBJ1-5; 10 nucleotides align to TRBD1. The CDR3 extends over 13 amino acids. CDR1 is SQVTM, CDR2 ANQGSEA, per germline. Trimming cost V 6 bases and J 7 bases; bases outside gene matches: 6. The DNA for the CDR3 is TGCAGCGTCATCCGGGACAGGGGACAGCCCCAGCATTTT. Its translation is CSVIRDRGQPQHF.

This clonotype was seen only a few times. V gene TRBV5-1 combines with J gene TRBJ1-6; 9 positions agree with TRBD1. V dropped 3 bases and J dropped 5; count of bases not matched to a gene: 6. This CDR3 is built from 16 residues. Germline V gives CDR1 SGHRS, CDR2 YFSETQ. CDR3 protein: CASSWGQGQDNSPLHF. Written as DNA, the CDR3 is TGCGCCAGCAGCTGGGGACAGGGCCAGGATAATTCACCCCTCCACTTT.

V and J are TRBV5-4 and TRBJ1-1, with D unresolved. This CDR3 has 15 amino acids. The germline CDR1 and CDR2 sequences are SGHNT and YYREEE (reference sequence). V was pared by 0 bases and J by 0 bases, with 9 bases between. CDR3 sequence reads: CASSLGAQMNTEAFF. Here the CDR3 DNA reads TGTGCCAGCAGCTTGGGTGCCCAGATGAACACTGAAGCTTTCTTT.

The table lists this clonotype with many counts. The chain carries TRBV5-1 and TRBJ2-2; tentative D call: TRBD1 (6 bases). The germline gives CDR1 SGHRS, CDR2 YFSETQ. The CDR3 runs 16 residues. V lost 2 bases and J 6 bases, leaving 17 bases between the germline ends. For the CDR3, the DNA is TGCGCCAGCAGCTTCGGGTTGACAGGCTTACCCGGGGAGCTGTTTTTT. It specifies CASSFGLTGLPGELFF.

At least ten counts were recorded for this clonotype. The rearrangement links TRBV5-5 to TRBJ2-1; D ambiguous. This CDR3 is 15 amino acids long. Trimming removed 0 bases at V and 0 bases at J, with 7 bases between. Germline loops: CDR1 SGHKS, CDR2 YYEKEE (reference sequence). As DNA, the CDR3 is TGTGCCAGCAGCTTGGTAATGAGCTCCTACAATGAGCAGTTCTTC. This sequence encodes CASSLVMSSYNEQFF.

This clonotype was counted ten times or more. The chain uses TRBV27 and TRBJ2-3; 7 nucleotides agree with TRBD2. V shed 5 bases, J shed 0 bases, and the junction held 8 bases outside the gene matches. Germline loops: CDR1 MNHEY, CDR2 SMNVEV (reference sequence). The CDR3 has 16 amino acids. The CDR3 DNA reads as TGTGCCAGCAGTCCCGCTAGCGGCATTAGCACAGATACGCAGTATTTT. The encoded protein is CASSPASGISTDTQYF.

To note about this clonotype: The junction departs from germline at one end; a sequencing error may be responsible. CDR3 DNA: TGTGCCAGCAGCTTGGTTTTGGGAGAGCGGTTCTTC. It yields the protein CASSLVLGERFF. V gene TRBV5-6 combines with J gene TRBJ2-1; D possibly corresponds to TRBD2 (5 bases). The germline V gene encodes CDR1 SGHDT and CDR2 YYEEEE. The CDR3 covers 12 residues.

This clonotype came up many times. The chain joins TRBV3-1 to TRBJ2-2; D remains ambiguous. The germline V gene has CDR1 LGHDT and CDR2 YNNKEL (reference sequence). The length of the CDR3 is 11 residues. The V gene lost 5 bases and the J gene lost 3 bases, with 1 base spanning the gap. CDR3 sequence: CASSYTGELFF. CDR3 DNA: TGTGCCAGCAGCTACACCGGGGAGCTGTTTTTT.

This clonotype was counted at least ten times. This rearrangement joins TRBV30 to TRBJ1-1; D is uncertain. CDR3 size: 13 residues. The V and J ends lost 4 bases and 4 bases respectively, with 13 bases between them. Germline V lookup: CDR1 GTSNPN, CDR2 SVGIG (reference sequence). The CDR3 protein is CAWKYSLGTEAFF. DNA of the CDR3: TGTGCCTGGAAGTACAGCCTCGGCACTGAAGCTTTCTTT.

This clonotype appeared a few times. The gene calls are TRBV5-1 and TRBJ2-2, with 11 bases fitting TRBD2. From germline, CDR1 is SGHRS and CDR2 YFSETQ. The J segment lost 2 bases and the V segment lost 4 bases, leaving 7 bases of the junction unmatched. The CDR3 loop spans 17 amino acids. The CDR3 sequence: CASSPMGLAANTGELFF. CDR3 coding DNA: TGCGCCAGCAGCCCTATGGGACTAGCGGCAAACACCGGGGAGCTGTTTTTT.

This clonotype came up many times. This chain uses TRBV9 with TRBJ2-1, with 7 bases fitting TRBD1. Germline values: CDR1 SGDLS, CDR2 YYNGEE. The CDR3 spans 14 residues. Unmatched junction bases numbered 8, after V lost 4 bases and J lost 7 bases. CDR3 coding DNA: TGTGCCAGCAGCCCGGGACAGAGTGTTAATGAGCAGTTCTTC. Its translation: CASSPGQSVNEQFF.